This TCR beta chain was observed in a study of type 1 regulatory T cells. Looking at the study overall: T-allo10 is an in vitro-generated, Tr1-enriched CD4 T cell product specific for alloantigen.

TCRdb recomputed calls from the reads with MiXCR, one row per CDR3 protein. The profile shows 80,000 to 100,000 distinct CDR3 sequences, roughly 28% of them singletons. The germline CDR1 and CDR2 sequences are SGHTA and FQGNSA. V lost 5 bases, J lost 9 bases, and 11 bases lay in between. The CDR3 extends over 11 amino acids. This clonotype was seen ten or more times. Sequenced sample: CD4+ T cells, either the whole sample or a sorted fraction (not recorded which). The source of this sequence is a human donor in good health. The chain combines TRBV7-2 with TRBJ2-7; tentative D call: TRBD1 (7 bases). This CDR3 reads CASSPGGLQYF. Written as DNA, the CDR3 is TGTGCCAGCAGCCCAGGGGGACTGCAGTACTTC.